Listed below are T cell receptor beta chains from one sample, sequenced in a study of beta chain features in type 1 diabetes. Clones were read by immunoSEQ multiplex PCR, and TCRdb kept only the in-frame ones, dropping some. The sample holds 300,000 to 350,000 clones; approximately 9.9% are singletons and the top ten take 1%. The sequenced material came from central memory CD4+ T cells from blood. The origin of the receptors is a man aged 30 to 39 with type 1 diabetes. Both conserved end residues are part of each CDR3. D genes are given only for firm matches. Clone size is not always given. Where it is, it says once, few, many or a class for expanded clones.

j_call d_call v_call clone_size cdr3_aa cdr3_nt
TRBJ1-2 . TRBV6-1 . CASSGLGIQQRYGYTF TGTGCCAGCAGTGGACTCGGGATTCAACAGCGCTATGGCTACACCTTC
TRBJ2-7 TRBD1 TRBV6-5 . CASSWDRVREQYF TGTGCCAGCAGTTGGGACAGAGTACGCGAGCAGTACTTC
TRBJ2-1 TRBD2 TRBV7-2 few CASSFGGAALDEQFF TGTGCCAGCAGCTTCGGGGGGGCTGCTCTCGATGAGCAGTTCTTC
TRBJ2-1 . TRBV5-1 few CASSLEYNEQFF TGCGCCAGCAGCTTGGAATACAATGAGCAGTTCTTC
TRBJ2-1 . TRBV14 . CASSQGSAGNEQFF TGTGCCAGCAGCCAAGGGTCGGCAGGGAATGAGCAGTTCTTC
TRBJ2-1 . TRBV25-1 . CASSRVSGGPEGEQFF TGTGCCAGCAGTCGAGTGTCCGGGGGGCCCGAAGGTGAGCAGTTCTTC
TRBJ1-1 . TRBV7-9 . CASSPPVNTEAFF TGTGCCAGCAGCCCTCCAGTGAACACTGAAGCTTTCTTT
TRBJ1-4 . TRBV10-3 . CAISESPGSALFF TGTGCCATCAGTGAGTCTCCGGGGTCAGCTCTGTTTTTT
TRBJ1-1 . TRBV7-2 . CASSLVEGNTEAFF TGTGCCAGCAGCTTAGTGGAAGGAAACACTGAAGCTTTCTTT
TRBJ2-7 . TRBV2 few CASSVTYEQYF TGTGCCAGCAGTGTGACCTACGAGCAGTACTTC
TRBJ1-1 . TRBV15 few CATSTDVNTEAFF TGTGCCACCAGCACGGATGTGAACACTGAAGCTTTCTTT
TRBJ2-5 . TRBV23-1 . CASSQERGTQYF TGCGCCAGCAGTCAGGAAAGGGGGACCCAGTACTTC
TRBJ1-2 TRBD1 TRBV9 . CASSVAAGQGNYGYTF TGTGCCAGCAGCGTAGCCGCGGGACAGGGGAACTATGGCTACACCTTC
TRBJ2-3 . TRBV11-2 few CASSLDVGSTDTQYF TGTGCCAGCAGCTTAGATGTGGGGTCCACAGATACGCAGTATTTT
TRBJ2-5 . TRBV5-1 . CASSFQETQYF TGCGCCAGCAGCTTTCAAGAGACCCAGTACTTC
TRBJ2-7 . TRBV13 few CALRDWDILKSEQYF TGTGCCTTGCGTGATTGGGACATCTTGAAATCGGAGCAGTACTTC
TRBJ2-7 . TRBV2 . CASRVRDKGTYEQYF TGTGCCAGCAGAGTCCGGGACAAGGGGACCTACGAGCAGTACTTC
TRBJ2-5 . TRBV4-1 few CASSLETGREEETQYF TGCGCCAGCAGCCTTGAGACAGGGAGGGAGGAAGAGACCCAGTACTTC
TRBJ2-2 . TRBV12-5 . CASGSLTGELFF TGTGCTAGTGGTTCTTTAACCGGGGAGCTGTTTTTT
TRBJ2-1 . TRBV30 many CAWQPADPHNEQFF TGTGCCTGGCAACCGGCGGATCCCCACAATGAGCAGTTCTTC
TRBJ2-7 TRBD2 TRBV10-3 few CAISGILAGDRYEQYF TGTGCCATCAGTGGGATACTAGCGGGGGACAGGTACGAGCAGTACTTC
TRBJ2-3 . TRBV4-3 many CASSQDTTALKGTDTQYF TGCGCCAGCAGCCAAGATACCACCGCGTTAAAGGGCACAGATACGCAGTATTTT
TRBJ1-4 . TRBV7-9 few CASSLDYEAGKEKLFF TGTGCCAGCAGCTTAGATTACGAGGCAGGGAAAGAAAAACTGTTTTTT
TRBJ1-2 . TRBV5-1 few CASSLSDTGYTF TGCGCCAGCAGCTTGTCGGATACTGGCTACACCTTC
TRBJ1-4 TRBD1 TRBV4-3 many CASSQGQGNEKLFF TGCGCCAGCAGCCAAGGACAGGGGAATGAAAAACTGTTTTTT
TRBJ2-7 . TRBV7-8 few CASSLSNSYEQYF TGTGCCAGCAGCTTATCAAACTCCTACGAGCAGTACTTC
TRBJ2-3 . TRBV19 few CASSITGTGTQYF TGTGCCAGTAGTATTACGGGGACGGGTACGCAGTATTTT
TRBJ1-1 . TRBV6-5 few CASSKDGVNTEAFF TGTGCCAGCAGTAAGGACGGAGTGAACACTGAAGCTTTCTTT